This T cell receptor (beta chain) was recovered during a study of T cells in Graves' hyperthyroidism and ophthalmopathy. The CDR3 regions of TCR beta were amplified from RNA transcripts. TCR CDR3 regions were first amplified by RT-PCR with HTBI primers. TCRdb passed the multiplex PCR reads through MiXCR, listing each CDR3 protein once. The table includes about 290,000 distinct CDR3 sequences, around 20% detected once. The CDR3 covers 14 residues. With 4 bases removed from V and 2 bases from J, the gap between germline ends came to 11 bases. The germline CDR1 and CDR2 sequences are GTSNPN and SVGIG (reference sequence). This clonotype was picked up many times.

The clonotype comes from a man in his fifties with Graves' ophthalmopathy. The V call is TRBV30, the J call TRBJ2-2, with D possibly matching TRBD1 (5 bases). Sequenced: blood. The CDR3 DNA reads TGTGCCTGGAACGACGGACACAACACCGGGGAGCTGTTTTTT. Its translation: CAWNDGHNTGELFF.